These T cell receptor beta chains were read from a single sample in a study of CD8 T cells in ankylosing spondylitis. In TCRdb, the 5' RACE reads were re-called with MiXCR into one record per CDR3 protein. Of approximately 180,000 distinct CDR3 sequences in the sample, roughly 20% are singletons; the top ten hold 3.5% to 5%. Sequenced material: blood, either unsorted or a sorted T cell fraction (not recorded which). The receptors stem from a male donor aged 5 to 30 with ankylosing spondylitis or in good health (not recorded which). Both conserved end residues are part of each CDR3. The order of the fields is V gene, CDR3 protein.

v_gene: TRBV5-8; CDR3aa: CASSLIPGLAGGSQETQYF
v_gene: TRBV20-1; CDR3aa: CSARDRGRSNYGYTF
v_gene: TRBV7-8; CDR3aa: CASSLMQAGSTDTQYF
v_gene: TRBV6-2/TRBV6-3; CDR3aa: CAIGDDIYEQYF
v_gene: TRBV7-9; CDR3aa: CASSLSRGSGANVLTF
v_gene: TRBV6-5; CDR3aa: CASSLLAGGGETQYF
v_gene: TRBV11-2; CDR3aa: CASSFLGASGDTQYF
v_gene: TRBV12-3/TRBV12-4; CDR3aa: CASSLGPGANVLTF
v_gene: TRBV27; CDR3aa: CASSKVGKEGLAGVATQYF
v_gene: TRBV7-9; CDR3aa: CASSSTRDPEDGYTF
v_gene: TRBV15; CDR3aa: CATSSPPGPEAFF
v_gene: TRBV19; CDR3aa: CASSIGEGTKNHPQHF
v_gene: TRBV19; CDR3aa: CASSMGDSYNEQFF
v_gene: TRBV27; CDR3aa: CASEGQTYNEQFF
v_gene: TRBV6-5; CDR3aa: CASSYRLAGYEQYF
v_gene: TRBV5-1; CDR3aa: CASSLEGALRSYNEQFF
v_gene: TRBV7-9; CDR3aa: CASSFQGQSGGELFF
v_gene: TRBV5-1; CDR3aa: CASSLGRGLYEQYF
v_gene: TRBV27; CDR3aa: CASSPRQGANIQYF
v_gene: TRBV6-5; CDR3aa: CASSYGGDQYF
v_gene: TRBV29-1; CDR3aa: CSVEETSGYTDTQYF
v_gene: TRBV4-1; CDR3aa: CASSQAGGQETQYF
v_gene: TRBV24-1; CDR3aa: CATSDRTSDSSGANVLTF
v_gene: TRBV10-1; CDR3aa: CASSGESNQPQHF
v_gene: TRBV7-9; CDR3aa: CASSLASGGRNTEAFF
v_gene: TRBV10-2; CDR3aa: CASRPGTSGRAYNEQFF
v_gene: TRBV7-3; CDR3aa: CASSKDRDTEAFF
v_gene: TRBV20-1; CDR3aa: CSARDGPSQETQYF
v_gene: TRBV11-2; CDR3aa: CASSSRSRSSYNEQFF
v_gene: TRBV3-1; CDR3aa: CASSPGLPSSGANVLTF
v_gene: TRBV10-3; CDR3aa: CAISETKVLAGGLRLDTQYF
v_gene: TRBV4-1; CDR3aa: CASSQTGGYEQYF
v_gene: TRBV5-1; CDR3aa: CASSLISSGSEDTQYF
v_gene: TRBV20-1; CDR3aa: CSAPPGSSYEQYF
v_gene: TRBV5-6; CDR3aa: CASSLYQGSGYTF
v_gene: TRBV7-8; CDR3aa: CASSPPRSGANVLTF
v_gene: TRBV4-3; CDR3aa: CASSQKVSGTATYEQYF
v_gene: TRBV27; CDR3aa: CASSFSDHVPGGELFF